This T cell receptor beta chain originates from a study of beta chain features in type 1 diabetes. Study-level information: Patients looked much like healthy donors when it came to age, gender and cell yields. Study-wide results and limits: Patients with Type 1 diabetes showed moderately but significantly shorter TCRB CDR3s in all four CD4+ subsets. It was possible that PCR favored shorter templates, equally so in patients and controls. Patients with type 1 diabetes carried fewer insertions and had more deletions at their VDJ junctions.

About this clone: What it binds is unknown.

This CDR3 has 14 residues. Germline V gene data show CDR1 as SEHNR and CDR2 as FQNEAQ (reference sequence). Trimming removed 7 bases from V and 5 bases from J; junction bases left unmatched: 9. What was sequenced were expressed TCRB transcripts, since all of the isolated RNA had been reverse transcribed. Naive, central memory and regulatory T cell samples came to a mean of approximately 4 million reads. The method was immunoSEQ multiplex PCR; TCRdb's version includes in-frame clones alone and lacks a portion of them. This table has around 150,000 clones, about 9% appearing once. This chain connects TRBV7-9 to TRBJ2-5, with 8 bases fitting TRBD2. The specimen was central memory CD4+ T cells from blood. This clonotype was obtained from a woman aged 18 to 35 with type 1 diabetes. The CDR3 spells CASTSRGAVETQYF. The CDR3 DNA reads as TGTGCCAGCACTTCGCGGGGGGCTGTGGAGACCCAGTACTTC.